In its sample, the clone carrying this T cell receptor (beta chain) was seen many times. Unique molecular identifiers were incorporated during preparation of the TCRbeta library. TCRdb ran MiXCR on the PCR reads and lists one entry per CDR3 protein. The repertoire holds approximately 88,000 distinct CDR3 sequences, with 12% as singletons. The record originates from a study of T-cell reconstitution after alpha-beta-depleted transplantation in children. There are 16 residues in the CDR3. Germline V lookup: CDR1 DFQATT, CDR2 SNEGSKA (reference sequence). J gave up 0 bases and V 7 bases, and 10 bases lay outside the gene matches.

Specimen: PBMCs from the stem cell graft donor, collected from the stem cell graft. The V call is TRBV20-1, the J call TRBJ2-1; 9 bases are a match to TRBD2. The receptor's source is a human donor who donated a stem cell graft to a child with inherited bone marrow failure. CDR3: CSVERGAGGSYNEQFF. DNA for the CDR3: TGCAGTGTTGAGAGGGGAGCGGGAGGCTCCTACAATGAGCAGTTCTTC.